This is a list of T cell receptor beta chains from one sample in a study of CD8+ T cells in alopecia areata. Sequenced by immunoSEQ multiplex PCR; TCRdb stores in-frame clones only, minus some. Among about 30,000 clones listed, around two thirds were seen once. The sample consisted of NKG2D-high CD8+ T cells sorted from blood. The receptors derive from a human donor with alopecia areata. CDR3s include the opening cysteine and the closing phenylalanine or tryptophan. A D gene is named only where the DNA matches it firmly. Clone sizes are given selectively: once, few, many, or a class where the clone is expanded.

DNA: TGTGCCAGCAGTGTCGCCGACAGCTCCTACGAGCAGTACTTC
CDR3: CASSVADSSYEQYF
D: -
J: TRBJ2-7
size: -
V: TRBV28

DNA: TGCGCCAGCAGCTTAGAGGGCCGGGGCGGGGAGCTGTTTTTT
CDR3: CASSLEGRGGELFF
D: -
J: TRBJ2-2
size: -
V: TRBV5-1

DNA: TGCAGCGTTGTCAGTATTAACGCTGAAGCTTTCTTT
CDR3: CSVVSINAEAFF
D: -
J: TRBJ1-1
size: -
V: TRBV29-1

DNA: TGTGCCAGTAGTCTAGCGGGAGCCTACGAGCAGTACTTC
CDR3: CASSLAGAYEQYF
D: TRBD2
J: TRBJ2-7
size: -
V: TRBV19

DNA: TGTGCCAGCAGCTTAGGAGCGGGCTACACCTTC
CDR3: CASSLGAGYTF
D: -
J: TRBJ1-2
size: -
V: TRBV7-2

DNA: TGCAGCGTTGTTGGCGGAACCTATGGCTACACCTTC
CDR3: CSVVGGTYGYTF
D: -
J: TRBJ1-2
size: -
V: TRBV29-1

DNA: TGTGCCAGCAGTGCCCGCTCGGGACTAGCCGACCTAGGAACAGATACGCAGTATTTT
CDR3: CASSARSGLADLGTDTQYF
D: TRBD2
J: TRBJ2-3
size: -
V: TRBV2

DNA: TGTGCCACCAGCGATGGTAGCGGGGAGTACGAGCAGTACTTC
CDR3: CATSDGSGEYEQYF
D: TRBD2
J: TRBJ2-7
size: -
V: TRBV15

DNA: TGTGCCAGCTCACCGCGGCCAGTCAAGGGCAATGAGCAGTTCTTC
CDR3: CASSPRPVKGNEQFF
D: -
J: TRBJ2-1
size: -
V: TRBV18

DNA: TGTGCCAGCAGTGGTCTAGGGAGTAACAGTGAGCAGTTCTTC
CDR3: CASSGLGSNSEQFF
D: -
J: TRBJ2-1
size: -
V: TRBV6-1

DNA: TGTGCCAGCAGTTACTCGAAGCCGACTGAAGCTTTCTTT
CDR3: CASSYSKPTEAFF
D: -
J: TRBJ1-1
size: -
V: TRBV6-5

DNA: TGTGCCAGCAGTTTAAAGGGACAGGGGGCGGTCGGGGAGCTGTTTTTT
CDR3: CASSLKGQGAVGELFF
D: TRBD1
J: TRBJ2-2
size: few
V: TRBV28

DNA: TGTGCCAGCAACGGGGGGGGGCCCTTCTACGAGCAGTACTTC
CDR3: CASNGGGPFYEQYF
D: TRBD2
J: TRBJ2-7
size: -
V: TRBV27

DNA: TGTGCCAGTAAAGGGACTAGCGGAACCTACAATGAGCAGTTCTTC
CDR3: CASKGTSGTYNEQFF
D: TRBD2
J: TRBJ2-1
size: few
V: TRBV7-9

DNA: TGTGCCAGCAGTGCCACTAGTTTGCTAGCCAAAAACATTCAGTACTTC
CDR3: CASSATSLLAKNIQYF
D: -
J: TRBJ2-4
size: once
V: TRBV28

DNA: TGTGCCAGTAAGGGGATAGCGAACACTGAAGCTTTCTTT
CDR3: CASKGIANTEAFF
D: -
J: TRBJ1-1
size: -
V: TRBV19

DNA: TGTGCCAGCAGTGATTCCGGTTACAATGAGCAGTTCTTC
CDR3: CASSDSGYNEQFF
D: -
J: TRBJ2-1
size: -
V: TRBV2

DNA: TGCAGCGTCGAGGACAGGGCTTCCTACGAGCAGTACTTC
CDR3: CSVEDRASYEQYF
D: TRBD1
J: TRBJ2-7
size: -
V: TRBV29-1

DNA: TGTGCCAGCAGTTCCCTATCCGGACACATGTACGAGCAGTACTTC
CDR3: CASSSLSGHMYEQYF
D: -
J: TRBJ2-7
size: -
V: TRBV27

DNA: TGTGCCAGCAGTTTTGGGGGGCAGACCTATGGCTACACCTTC
CDR3: CASSFGGQTYGYTF
D: -
J: TRBJ1-2
size: -
V: TRBV27

DNA: TGTGCCAGCAGCCCACGAGCTACCCTTCCCTCTGGCTACACCTTC
CDR3: CASSPRATLPSGYTF
D: -
J: TRBJ1-2
size: -
V: TRBV5-6

DNA: TGTGCCAGCAGCTTGGACCGACAGGGGCCCACAGGAGAGACCCAGTACTTC
CDR3: CASSLDRQGPTGETQYF
D: TRBD1
J: TRBJ2-5
size: once
V: TRBV5-4

DNA: TGCGCCAGCGCTGGACAGGGCCGCCCATACACCTTC
CDR3: CASAGQGRPYTF
D: TRBD1
J: TRBJ1-2
size: once
V: TRBV5-1

DNA: TGTGCCAGCAGCTTGTGGGTAGCGGGGAGTAAATACAATGAGCAGTTCTTC
CDR3: CASSLWVAGSKYNEQFF
D: TRBD2
J: TRBJ2-1
size: -
V: TRBV5-6

DNA: TGTGCCTGGAGTCCTACAGTGGAAGCTTTCTTT
CDR3: CAWSPTVEAFF
D: -
J: TRBJ1-1
size: -
V: TRBV30

DNA: TGTGCCAGCAGCTTAGGGGACAGTCGAGAGACCCAGTACTTC
CDR3: CASSLGDSRETQYF
D: -
J: TRBJ2-5
size: -
V: TRBV13

DNA: TGTGCCAGCAGTCGTGAAACTAGCGGGCCCTACCTCCAAGAGACCCAGTACTTC
CDR3: CASSRETSGPYLQETQYF
D: TRBD2
J: TRBJ2-5
size: -
V: TRBV28

DNA: TGCGCCAGCAGTCCCGCCCACAGGGACAAAACCCTCGAGCAGTACTTC
CDR3: CASSPAHRDKTLEQYF
D: -
J: TRBJ2-7
size: -
V: TRBV23-1

DNA: TGCAGCGTTGTTGGAGGGCAGGATGGCTACACCTTC
CDR3: CSVVGGQDGYTF
D: -
J: TRBJ1-2
size: -
V: TRBV29-1

DNA: TGTGCCACCAGCCACCCCGCGGGGGCTAGTCCGAAGACCCAGTACTTC
CDR3: CATSHPAGASPKTQYF
D: -
J: TRBJ2-5
size: -
V: TRBV15

DNA: TGTGCCAGCAGCTCGCGGGTCACCACAGATACGCAGTATTTT
CDR3: CASSSRVTTDTQYF
D: -
J: TRBJ2-3
size: -
V: TRBV11-2

DNA: TGTGCCACCCGGGACAGGGCTTACGAGCAGTACTTC
CDR3: CATRDRAYEQYF
D: TRBD1
J: TRBJ2-7
size: -
V: TRBV12-5

DNA: TGCAGCGTTGCGCTCACCCTCCGCCCTGGGGCCAACGTCCTGACTTTC
CDR3: CSVALTLRPGANVLTF
D: -
J: TRBJ2-6
size: -
V: TRBV29-1

DNA: TGCAGCATCCGGGACAGGGATGTTCCCACTAGCGGCACAGATACGCAGTATTTT
CDR3: CSIRDRDVPTSGTDTQYF
D: TRBD1
J: TRBJ2-3
size: -
V: TRBV29-1

DNA: TGTGCCAGCAGCTTGAGGGTGAGCACTGAAGCTTTCTTT
CDR3: CASSLRVSTEAFF
D: -
J: TRBJ1-1
size: medium-sized
V: TRBV5-4

DNA: TGTGCCAGCAGCTTGGACAGGGGTTACCAAGAGACCCAGTACTTC
CDR3: CASSLDRGYQETQYF
D: TRBD1
J: TRBJ2-5
size: -
V: TRBV5-6

DNA: TGTGCCTGGAGTGTATTGGGTGGGTCCTACAATGAGCAGTTCTTC
CDR3: CAWSVLGGSYNEQFF
D: -
J: TRBJ2-1
size: once
V: TRBV30

DNA: TGTGCCAGCAGTCCGATCTCCAGGGACTACGAGCAGTACTTC
CDR3: CASSPISRDYEQYF
D: -
J: TRBJ2-7
size: -
V: TRBV28

DNA: TGTGCCAGCAGAAACCTACAGGGGGCCAATGAGCAGTTCTTC
CDR3: CASRNLQGANEQFF
D: TRBD1
J: TRBJ2-1
size: -
V: TRBV28

DNA: TGCGCCAGCAGTGATCTGACAGGCAGAAGCTCCTACGAGCAGTACTTC
CDR3: CASSDLTGRSSYEQYF
D: -
J: TRBJ2-7
size: -
V: TRBV10-2

DNA: TGCGCCAGCTATCCGATACAGGGTCCTCCCTACGAGCAGTACTTC
CDR3: CASYPIQGPPYEQYF
D: -
J: TRBJ2-7
size: -
V: TRBV4-3

DNA: TGTGCCACCAGCAGAGCTACCGATTGGGAGACCCAGTACTTC
CDR3: CATSRATDWETQYF
D: -
J: TRBJ2-5
size: -
V: TRBV15

DNA: TGTGCCAGCAGTGGGTACGAGGGAAGCTCCTACAATGAGCAGTTCTTC
CDR3: CASSGYEGSSYNEQFF
D: -
J: TRBJ2-1
size: medium-sized
V: TRBV28

DNA: TGTGCCAGCAGTTGGGCTAGCGGAGCCTACGAGCAGTACTTC
CDR3: CASSWASGAYEQYF
D: TRBD2
J: TRBJ2-7
size: -
V: TRBV27

DNA: TGTGCCAGCAGCATCGACAGGGAAACCTACAATGAGCAGTTCTTC
CDR3: CASSIDRETYNEQFF
D: TRBD1
J: TRBJ2-1
size: -
V: TRBV14

DNA: TGTGCCAGCAGCCTAGCGAACACCGGGGAGCTGTTTTTT
CDR3: CASSLANTGELFF
D: -
J: TRBJ2-2
size: -
V: TRBV4-2

DNA: TGTGCCAGCAGTGATGGAGAAACTAGCACAGATACGCAGTATTTT
CDR3: CASSDGETSTDTQYF
D: -
J: TRBJ2-3
size: -
V: TRBV2

DNA: TGCGCCAGCAGTCAACCGGGCGACTTTGCTAGCACAGATACGCAGTATTTT
CDR3: CASSQPGDFASTDTQYF
D: -
J: TRBJ2-3
size: -
V: TRBV23-1

DNA: TGTGCCACCGTGGATGGTAGCGGACATTACAATGAGCAGTTCTTC
CDR3: CATVDGSGHYNEQFF
D: -
J: TRBJ2-1
size: -
V: TRBV2

DNA: TGTGCCAGCAGCCTTACTAGCGGGAGGGCCTTCTATGAGCAGTTCTTC
CDR3: CASSLTSGRAFYEQFF
D: TRBD2
J: TRBJ2-1
size: -
V: TRBV27

DNA: TGTGCCAGCAGTGAAGCGCGCGGGAGGTCGACAGATACGCAGTATTTT
CDR3: CASSEARGRSTDTQYF
D: TRBD2
J: TRBJ2-3
size: -
V: TRBV6-1

DNA: TGTGCCAGCAGCTTAGTTACAGGGAACACTGAAGCTTTCTTT
CDR3: CASSLVTGNTEAFF
D: -
J: TRBJ1-1
size: once
V: TRBV11-1

DNA: TGTGCCAGCAGTCCGAGGACTATGAATCTCGATGAGCAGTTCTTC
CDR3: CASSPRTMNLDEQFF
D: -
J: TRBJ2-1
size: -
V: TRBV5-4

DNA: TGCGCCAGCAGCCAATCGACGGGAAGCACTGAAGCTTTCTTT
CDR3: CASSQSTGSTEAFF
D: -
J: TRBJ1-1
size: -
V: TRBV4-1

DNA: TGTGCCAGCAGCCAAGGCGCCCTCTCAGGGGTCTACGAGCAGTACTTC
CDR3: CASSQGALSGVYEQYF
D: -
J: TRBJ2-7
size: -
V: TRBV14

DNA: TGTGCCAGCCAGATCTACGAGCAGTACTTC
CDR3: CASQIYEQYF
D: -
J: TRBJ2-7
size: -
V: TRBV2

DNA: TGTGCCAGCAGCTTCTTCGGGACAGGGGGCAAGAACACTGAAGCTTTCTTT
CDR3: CASSFFGTGGKNTEAFF
D: TRBD1
J: TRBJ1-1
size: -
V: TRBV7-2